The 10 T cell receptor beta chains below come from one sample, sequenced in a study of blood T cell repertoires in COVID-19 (dated by TCRdb to between 2020 and 2021). Library preparation was by the immunoSEQ multiplex PCR assay. This is the immuneACCESS table as TCRdb keeps it, with only in-frame sequences that have V and J called. A part of the clones is gone; compared with another copy, unresolved V genes explain less than half, and the rest is unexplained. Recorded for this sample are some 200,000 clones; less than 90% of them occurred a single time. The top ten clones comprise roughly 6.6% of the sample. Sequencing was performed on peripheral blood. These TCRs come from a woman aged 40 to 50 with acute or convalescent COVID-19.

This clone was observed a few times. V is TRBV10-3 and J is TRBJ2-3, with 12 positions matching TRBD2. Germline V lookup: CDR1 ENHRY, CDR2 SYGVKD. This CDR3 region has 13 residues. Trimming removed 6 bases from V and 6 bases from J; junction bases left unmatched: 1. The CDR3 nucleotides are TGTGCCATCAGGGGACTAGCGGGCGATACGCAGTATTTT. It is translated as CAIRGLAGDTQYF.

This chain connects TRBV5-5 to TRBJ1-1; D is possibly TRBD1 (6 bases). Germline V gives CDR1 SGHKS, CDR2 YYEKEE (reference sequence). V lost 4 bases, J lost 8 bases, and 9 bases lay in between. CDR3 length: 11 residues. Written as DNA, the CDR3 is TGTGCCAGCAGCCTTGACAGGGAAGCTTTCTTT. It specifies CASSLDREAFF.

This rearrangement joins TRBV28 to TRBJ2-2; D might be TRBD2 (5 bases). Trimming pared 3 bases from V and 3 bases from J, leaving 8 bases between. CDR1 and CDR2 (germline): MDHEN, SYDVKM. The length of the CDR3 is 14 residues. Written as DNA, the CDR3 is TGTGCCAGCAGTTTGGACTCGGACACCGGGGAGCTGTTTTTT. Its protein product is CASSLDSDTGELFF.

The chain is built from TRBV19 and TRBJ1-2; D may be TRBD1 (5 bases). Germline V lookup: CDR1 LNHDA, CDR2 SQIVND (reference sequence). V lost 4 bases to trimming and J lost 0 bases, with 24 bases between them. The CDR3 covers 19 residues. This CDR3 is CASSTLQMGPRSSNYGYTF. The CDR3 DNA reads TGTGCCAGTAGTACGTTGCAAATGGGGCCGCGATCCTCTAACTATGGCTACACCTTC.

The rearrangement links TRBV2 to TRBJ2-7, with TRBD1 matching 9 bases. The CDR3 covers 14 residues. In germline, CDR1 is SNHLY, CDR2 FYNNEI. The J segment lost 3 bases and the V segment lost 7 bases, leaving 7 bases of the junction unmatched. The CDR3 region has the DNA TGTGCCAGCAAGTTTGGACAGGGGTACTACGAGCAGTACTTC. It translates to CASKFGQGYYEQYF.

The chain couples TRBV6-5 to TRBJ1-4, with D possibly TRBD1 on 6 matching bases. CDR3 size: 14 residues. Looked up from germline, CDR1 is MNHEY and CDR2 is SVGAGI. V was clipped by 2 bases and J by 7 bases, with 11 bases between them. CDR3 in amino acids: CASSYRGAGEKLFF. In DNA form, the CDR3 reads TGTGCCAGCAGTTACCGGGGGGCTGGTGAAAAACTGTTTTTT.

This clone came up once. The V and J genes are TRBV5-1 and TRBJ2-5; possible D gene TRBD1, 6 bases. Looked up from germline, CDR1 is SGHRS and CDR2 is YFSETQ. Between the trimmed V and J ends, which lost 0 bases and 2 bases, there was a span of 11 bases. There are 15 residues in the CDR3. The CDR3 sequence is CASSLGTDLQETQYF. The CDR3 coding sequence is TGCGCCAGCAGCTTGGGGACAGACCTACAAGAGACCCAGTACTTC.

This rearrangement joins TRBV2 to TRBJ1-2; D possibly corresponds to TRBD1 (6 bases). With 5 bases removed from V and 5 bases from J, the gap between germline ends came to 12 bases. This CDR3 spans 13 amino acids. From germline, CDR1 is SNHLY and CDR2 FYNNEI. Here the CDR3 reads CASSRTAYYGYTF. The CDR3 DNA follows: TGTGCCAGCAGTCGGACAGCCTATTATGGCTACACCTTC.

This clone was recorded a few times. Distinct nucleotide sequences in the sample also encode this CDR3. CDR3 in DNA: TGTGCCAGCAGCCAGGACAGCTATGGCTACACCTTC. This sequence encodes CASSQDSYGYTF. This sequence joins TRBV3-1 (or the pseudogene TRBV3-2) and TRBJ1-2; D is perhaps TRBD1 (6 bases). The CDR3 runs to 12 residues. V was cut by 3 bases and J by 4 bases, with 6 bases left in between. The germline gives CDR1 LGHDT, CDR2 YNNKEL (reference sequence).

The rearrangement uses TRBV7-9 and TRBJ1-4; possible D gene TRBD1, 5 bases. V lost 6 bases, J lost 5 bases, and 13 bases lay in between. Germline CDR1 reads SEHNR; CDR2 reads FQNEAQ (reference sequence). This CDR3 region has 14 residues. The CDR3: CASRLQGGNEKLFF. CDR3 coding DNA: TGTGCCAGCAGACTGCAGGGTGGGAATGAAAAACTGTTTTTT.